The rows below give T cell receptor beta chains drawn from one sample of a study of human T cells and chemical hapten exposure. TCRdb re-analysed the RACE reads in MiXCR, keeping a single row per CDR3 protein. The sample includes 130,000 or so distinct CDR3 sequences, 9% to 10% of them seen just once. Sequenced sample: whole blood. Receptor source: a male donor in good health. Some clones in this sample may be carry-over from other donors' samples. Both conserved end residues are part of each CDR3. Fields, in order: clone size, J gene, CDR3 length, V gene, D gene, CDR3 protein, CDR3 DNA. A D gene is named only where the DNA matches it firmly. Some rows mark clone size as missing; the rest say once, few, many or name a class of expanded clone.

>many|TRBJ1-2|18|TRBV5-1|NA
CASSFPFRGQARPYGYTF
TGCGCCAGCAGCTTTCCGTTCCGGGGGCAGGCAAGGCCTTATGGCTACACCTTC
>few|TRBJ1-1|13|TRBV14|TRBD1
CASSQPGGIEAFF
TGTGCCAGCAGCCAACCAGGGGGCATTGAAGCTTTCTTT
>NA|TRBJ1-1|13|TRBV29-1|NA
CSVWKSENTEAFF
TGCAGCGTCTGGAAATCGGAGAACACTGAAGCTTTCTTT
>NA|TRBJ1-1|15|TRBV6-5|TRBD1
CATNTKGQGVTEAFF
TGTGCCACTAACACGAAAGGACAGGGGGTCACTGAAGCTTTCTTT
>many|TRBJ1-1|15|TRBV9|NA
CASSPQVGVNTEAFF
TGTGCCAGCAGCCCCCAAGTGGGGGTGAACACTGAAGCTTTCTTT
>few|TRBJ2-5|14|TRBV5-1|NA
CASSLEQNQETQYF
TGCGCCAGCAGCTTGGAACAGAACCAAGAGACCCAGTACTTC
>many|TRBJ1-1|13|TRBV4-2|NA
CASSQRLNTEAFF
TGTGCCAGCAGCCAACGACTGAACACTGAAGCTTTCTTT
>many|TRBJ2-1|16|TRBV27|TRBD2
CASSITSGGPGNEQFF
TGTGCCAGCAGTATTACTAGCGGGGGGCCGGGTAATGAGCAGTTCTTC
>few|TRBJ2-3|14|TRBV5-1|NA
CASSFLGHTDTQYF
TGCGCCAGCAGCTTCCTAGGGCACACTGATACGCAGTATTTT
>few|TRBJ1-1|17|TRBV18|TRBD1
CASSQSHGQGARTEAFF
TGTGCCAGCTCACAGTCCCATGGCCAGGGGGCAAGGACTGAAGCTTTCTTT
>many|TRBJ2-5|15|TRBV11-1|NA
CASSLRQGSGGTQYF
TGTGCCAGCAGCTTAAGGCAGGGGTCCGGTGGGACCCAGTACTTC
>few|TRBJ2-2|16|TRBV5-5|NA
CASSLGDEGNTGELFF
TGTGCCAGCAGCCTGGGTGACGAGGGGAACACCGGGGAGCTGTTTTTT
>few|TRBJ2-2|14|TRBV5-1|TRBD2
CASSLRGVTGELFF
TGCGCCAGCAGCTTGCGGGGGGTAACCGGGGAGCTGTTTTTT
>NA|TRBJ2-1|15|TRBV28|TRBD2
CASSLTGGRHNEQFF
TGTGCCAGCAGTTTAACGGGCGGGAGGCACAATGAGCAGTTCTTC
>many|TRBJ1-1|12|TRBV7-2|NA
CASSRSRGEAFF
TGTGCCAGCAGCCGATCCAGGGGAGAAGCTTTCTTT